This T cell receptor beta chain was retrieved from a study of shared clonotypes between healthy human individuals. Study conclusions and caveats: Blood was the only sampled material, and tissue repertoires likely differ.

Sequenced by immunoSEQ multiplex PCR; TCRdb stores in-frame clones only, minus some. The sample holds more than 850,000 clones, more than 75% seen once. The germline V gene has CDR1 SGHVS and CDR2 FQNEAQ. Trimming left V 2 bases short and J 0 bases short, with 14 bases between. This CDR3 has 17 residues. In the case of this clone: What it recognizes is unknown.

The receptor was isolated from a man between 18 and 29 years old in good health. Some clones in this sample may be carry-over from other donors' samples. The sample comprised memory CD4+ T cells from PBMCs. Subset specified: CD45RA-negative fraction. This chain connects TRBV7-8 to TRBJ1-5; perhaps TRBD1 as D (6 bases). This chain's CDR3 is CASSLIGTLYSNQPQHF. DNA of the CDR3: TGTGCCAGCAGCTTAATCGGGACACTTTATAGCAATCAGCCCCAGCATTTT.